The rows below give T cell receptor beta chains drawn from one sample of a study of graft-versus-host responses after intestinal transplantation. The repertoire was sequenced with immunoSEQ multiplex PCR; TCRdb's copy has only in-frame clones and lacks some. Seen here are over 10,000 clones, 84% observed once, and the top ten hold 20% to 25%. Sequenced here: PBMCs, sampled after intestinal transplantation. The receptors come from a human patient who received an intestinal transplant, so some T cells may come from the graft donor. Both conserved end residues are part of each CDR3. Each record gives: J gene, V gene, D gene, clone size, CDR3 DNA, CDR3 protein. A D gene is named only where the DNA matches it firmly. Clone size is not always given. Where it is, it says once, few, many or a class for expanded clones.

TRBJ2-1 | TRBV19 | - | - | TGTGCCAGTAGCCGGGTAGGAAATGAGCAGTTCTTC | CASSRVGNEQFF
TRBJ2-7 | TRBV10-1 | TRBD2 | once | TGCGCCAGCAGTGAGGGGTCTAGCGGGAGCTCCTACGAGCAGTACTTC | CASSEGSSGSSYEQYF
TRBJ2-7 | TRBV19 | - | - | TGTGCCAGTAGTAGCGGGAATTGGGGCGAGCAGTACTTC | CASSSGNWGEQYF
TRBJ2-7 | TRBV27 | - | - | TGTGCCAGCAGTTCAGGGTGGGAGCAGTACTTC | CASSSGWEQYF
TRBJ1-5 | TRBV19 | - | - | TGTGCCAGTAGAAACATTAGCGGGCGAAATCAGCCCCAGCATTTT | CASRNISGRNQPQHF
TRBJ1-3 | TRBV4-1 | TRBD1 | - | TGCGCCAGCAGCCAAGATGGCACAGGGGCGGGATATTTT | CASSQDGTGAGYF
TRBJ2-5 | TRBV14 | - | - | TGTGCCAGCAGCCAAGGGGTATTCCAAGAGACCCAGTACTTC | CASSQGVFQETQYF
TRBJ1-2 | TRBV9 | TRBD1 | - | TGTGCCAGCAGCGTAGCTAGGACAGGGAGAGGCTACACCTTC | CASSVARTGRGYTF
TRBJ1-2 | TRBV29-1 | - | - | TGCAGCGTTGTGGGCACCACCAGTTATGGCTACACCTTC | CSVVGTTSYGYTF
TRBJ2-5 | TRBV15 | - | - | TGTGCCACCAGCAGAGAGGGGGGCGGGGAGACCCAGTACTTC | CATSREGGGETQYF
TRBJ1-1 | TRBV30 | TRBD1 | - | TGTGCCTGGAGTCGTGCCGGGACAGTTAACACTGAAGCTTTCTTT | CAWSRAGTVNTEAFF
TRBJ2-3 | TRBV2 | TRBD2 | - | TGTGCCAGCAAAGAACGGACTAGCGGGACAGATACGCAGTATTTT | CASKERTSGTDTQYF
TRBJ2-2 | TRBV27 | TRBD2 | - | TGTGCCAGCAGTTTGCTCGCGGGGACTAGCGGCCCCGGGGAGCTGTTTTTT | CASSLLAGTSGPGELFF
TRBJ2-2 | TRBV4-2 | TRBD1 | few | TGTGCCAGCAGCCAAGAAACGGGACAGGGGGCAGGATACACCGGGGAGCTGTTTTTT | CASSQETGQGAGYTGELFF
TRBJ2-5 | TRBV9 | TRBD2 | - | TGTGCCAGCAGCGGCGGGGGGGCCCAGTACTTC | CASSGGGAQYF
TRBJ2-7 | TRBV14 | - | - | TGTGCCAGCAGCTACGGGCAGGGAGTTGGCGAGCAGTACTTC | CASSYGQGVGEQYF
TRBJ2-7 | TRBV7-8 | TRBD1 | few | TGTGCCAGCAGCCATACCGGGACAGGGGACCTCAAGCAGTACTTC | CASSHTGTGDLKQYF
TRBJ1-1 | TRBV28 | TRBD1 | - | TGTGCCAGCAGTTTGAGGGACAGGGTTATCACTGAAGCTTTCTTT | CASSLRDRVITEAFF
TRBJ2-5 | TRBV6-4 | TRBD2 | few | TGTGCCAGCAGCCGACTAGCGGGGGCCCAAGAGACCCAGTACTTC | CASSRLAGAQETQYF
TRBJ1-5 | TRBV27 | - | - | TGTGCCAGCAGTTTCTCCGGCGGGAACAATCAGCCCCAGCATTTT | CASSFSGGNNQPQHF
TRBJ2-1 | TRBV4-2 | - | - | TGTGCCAGCAGCCAAGTATCTAGCGCGTATTACAATGAGCAGTTCTTC | CASSQVSSAYYNEQFF
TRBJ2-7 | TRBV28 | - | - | TGTGCCAGCAGTCCAGCTCCGGACGAGCAGTACTTC | CASSPAPDEQYF